This note documents a single TCR beta chain sequence. What it recognizes is unknown. The protocol was immunoSEQ multiplex PCR, while the TCRdb copy is restricted to in-frame clones and leaves out a portion. The repertoire holds approximately 140,000 clones, with around 90% as singletons. Deletions cut 2 bases from V and 6 bases from J, with 8 bases between. The CDR3 length is 13 residues. The sample belongs to a study of T cell responses to AZD1222 COVID-19 vaccine. Findings and caveats of the study: In the spike-specific TCR repertoire, nearly half reportedly target unmutated variant regions. Repertoires were obtained solely post-peak T cell response. Only a handful of AZD1222 recipients were seropositive at baseline. Spike as a whole was targeted by vaccine-associated CD4 TCRs, dominant at 160-218 and 743-854.

The sample here was peripheral blood, taken 28 days after the second AZD1222 dose. The clonotype originates from an adult who received the AZD1222 COVID-19 vaccine. The genes are TRBV12-3 or TRBV12-4 and TRBJ1-5; D is uncertain. The CDR3 sequence: CASSLFRPQPQHF. CDR3 DNA: TGTGCCAGCAGTTTATTCCGGCCTCAGCCCCAGCATTTT.